This is a list of T cell receptor beta chains from one sample in a study of T cells in localized non-small cell lung cancer. Profiled with immunoSEQ multiplex PCR; TCRdb holds only in-frame clones, not every one. The repertoire holds around 20,000 clones, with 80% to 90% as singletons. The sequences come from peripheral blood, collected before any cancer treatment. All receptors come from a woman aged 40-75 years with stage I lung adenocarcinoma. Each CDR3 is given with its conserved first and last residue. A D gene is named only where the DNA matches it firmly. The size entry is marked missing in some rows and otherwise reads once, few, many or a size class.

V,J,size,D,CDR3,DNA
TRBV9,TRBJ2-2,.,.,CASSVEPRISTGELFF,TGTGCCAGCAGCGTAGAGCCTAGAATATCTACCGGGGAGCTGTTTTTT
TRBV23-1,TRBJ2-3,.,.,CASSQSGNPTDTQYF,TGCGCCAGCAGTCAATCGGGGAATCCCACAGATACGCAGTATTTT
TRBV6-1,TRBJ2-7,once,.,CASNWNKNYEQYF,TGTGCCAGCAATTGGAATAAGAACTACGAGCAGTACTTC
TRBV7-2,TRBJ1-2,.,.,CASSLAQGSGYTF,TGTGCCAGCAGCTTAGCTCAGGGAAGCGGCTACACCTTC
TRBV18,TRBJ1-2,.,TRBD1,CASSPGQGAEGYGYTF,TGTGCCAGCTCGCCGGGACAGGGGGCGGAAGGCTATGGCTACACCTTC
TRBV6-5,TRBJ2-1,.,.,CASSYSNRYNEQFF,TGTGCCAGCAGTTACTCGAATAGATACAATGAGCAGTTCTTC
TRBV18,TRBJ2-1,.,TRBD2,CASSPGTSGANNEQFF,TGTGCCAGCTCACCCGGGACTAGCGGGGCTAACAATGAGCAGTTCTTC
TRBV5-1,TRBJ1-2,.,.,CASSATGAEGYTF,TGCGCCAGCAGCGCGACGGGGGCAGAGGGCTACACCTTC
TRBV27,TRBJ2-1,.,TRBD2,CASSLSGTSHNEQFF,TGTGCCAGCAGTTTATCCGGGACTAGCCACAATGAGCAGTTCTTC
TRBV7-2,TRBJ2-7,.,.,CASSLAGGAGYYEQYF,TGTGCCAGCAGCTTAGCGGGGGGGGCTGGATACTACGAGCAGTACTTC
TRBV29-1,TRBJ2-3,.,TRBD2,CSVGFGGAVADTQYF,TGCAGCGTTGGATTCGGGGGGGCCGTAGCAGATACGCAGTATTTT
TRBV11-1,TRBJ2-7,few,.,CASSSRGYSSYEQYF,TGTGCCAGCAGCTCCAGGGGATATAGCTCCTACGAGCAGTACTTC
TRBV5-1,TRBJ1-5,.,TRBD1,CASSQGTGEQPQHF,TGCGCCAGCAGCCAAGGGACAGGGGAGCAGCCCCAGCATTTT
TRBV11-3,TRBJ2-3,.,.,CASSSGVLSTDTQYF,TGTGCCAGCAGCTCTGGGGTTCTTAGCACAGATACGCAGTATTTT
TRBV27,TRBJ2-2,.,TRBD1,CASTDGTGIHTGELFF,TGTGCCAGCACCGACGGGACAGGGATCCACACCGGGGAGCTGTTTTTT
TRBV6-5,TRBJ1-1,.,.,CASREQGTLGTFF,TGTGCCAGCAGAGAGCAAGGGACCCTTGGAACTTTCTTT
TRBV2,TRBJ1-6,.,.,CASRSRVGNSPLHF,TGTGCCAGCAGGTCCAGAGTCGGGAATTCACCCCTCCACTTT
TRBV18,TRBJ2-5,.,TRBD1,CASSPLRGQAQETQYF,TGTGCCAGCTCACCATTACGGGGACAGGCCCAAGAGACCCAGTACTTC
TRBV27,TRBJ2-6,few,.,CASRGDLTNVLTF,TGTGCCAGCAGGGGGGACCTAACCAACGTCCTGACTTTC
TRBV6-5,TRBJ2-2,once,.,CASRWGTTNTGELFF,TGTGCCAGCAGGTGGGGGACAACGAACACCGGGGAGCTGTTTTTT
TRBV11-1,TRBJ2-7,.,TRBD2,CASSLLPTAGARVYEQYF,TGTGCCAGCAGCTTACTCCCCACAGCGGGGGCGCGGGTCTACGAGCAGTACTTC
TRBV7-8,TRBJ1-4,.,TRBD1,CASSLETGVANEKLFF,TGTGCCAGCAGCTTAGAGACAGGGGTGGCTAATGAAAAACTGTTTTTT
TRBV11-3,TRBJ2-7,.,.,CASSQCLTASSYEQYF,TGTGCCAGCAGCCAATGCCTGACAGCTTCCTCCTACGAGCAGTACTTC
TRBV27,TRBJ2-7,once,.,CASSLTGGRNEQYF,TGTGCCAGCAGTTTAACCGGGGGGCGCAACGAGCAGTACTTC
TRBV7-6,TRBJ1-5,.,.,CASSLTYNQPQHF,TGTGCCAGCAGCTTAACATATAATCAGCCCCAGCATTTT
TRBV5-1,TRBJ1-4,once,TRBD1,CASSLAGTASATNEKLFF,TGCGCCAGCAGCTTGGCCGGGACAGCGTCTGCAACTAATGAAAAACTGTTTTTT
TRBV5-4,TRBJ1-4,.,.,CASSLDTEKLFF,TGTGCCAGCAGCTTGGATACAGAAAAACTGTTTTTT
TRBV7-9,TRBJ2-6,.,.,CASSLEITGANVLTF,TGTGCCAGCAGCTTAGAAATAACTGGGGCCAACGTCCTGACTTTC
TRBV19,TRBJ1-6,few,.,CASLFGQSVSLHF,TGTGCCAGTCTTTTCGGACAGTCGGTTTCGCTCCACTTT
TRBV19,TRBJ1-3,.,.,CASSISRSSGNTIYF,TGTGCCAGTAGTATTAGTCGGAGCTCTGGAAACACCATATATTTT
TRBV6-6,TRBJ1-2,.,.,CASSSTMNYGYTF,TGTGCCAGCAGTTCGACCATGAACTATGGCTACACCTTC
TRBV6-1,TRBJ2-6,.,.,CASSELGVTFSGANVLTF,TGTGCCAGCAGTGAACTCGGAGTTACCTTCTCTGGGGCCAACGTCCTGACTTTC
TRBV4-1,TRBJ1-5,.,TRBD1,CASSQEGQGYSQPQHF,TGCGCCAGCAGCCAAGAGGGACAGGGGTATTCTCAGCCCCAGCATTTT
TRBV6-5,TRBJ2-7,.,TRBD1,CASSYSSGQGIYEQYF,TGTGCCAGCAGTTACTCGAGTGGACAGGGGATCTACGAGCAGTACTTC
TRBV6-5,TRBJ2-2,.,.,CASSYSTRGELFF,TGTGCCAGCAGTTACTCGACCCGGGGGGAGCTGTTTTTT
TRBV7-2,TRBJ1-6,.,.,CASSLRQPYNSPLHF,TGTGCCAGCAGCTTAAGGCAGCCCTATAATTCACCCCTCCACTTT
TRBV5-6,TRBJ2-5,.,.,CASSLAKVQYF,TGTGCCAGCAGCCTGGCCAAAGTCCAGTACTTC
TRBV7-8,TRBJ1-1,.,.,CASSLVRGRPNTEAFF,TGTGCCAGCAGCTTAGTTCGAGGCAGGCCGAACACTGAAGCTTTCTTT
TRBV15,TRBJ2-2,.,.,CATSLQATGELFF,TGTGCCACCAGCCTACAGGCCACCGGGGAGCTGTTTTTT
TRBV7-3,TRBJ2-3,.,TRBD2,CASSPRGGYTDTQYF,TGTGCCAGCAGCCCCCGGGGGGGGTACACAGATACGCAGTATTTT
TRBV5-4,TRBJ2-2,.,.,CASGEQGNTGELFF,TGTGCCAGCGGTGAACAGGGTAACACCGGGGAGCTGTTTTTT
TRBV11-3,TRBJ1-1,medium-sized,.,CASSWDVNTEAFF,TGTGCCAGCAGCTGGGATGTCAACACTGAAGCTTTCTTT
TRBV6-1,TRBJ2-2,.,.,CASNRETGELFF,TGTGCCAGCAACAGAGAAACCGGGGAGCTGTTTTTT
TRBV6-1,TRBJ2-2,.,.,CASIREGGLGELFF,TGTGCCAGCATCCGCGAGGGGGGGCTCGGGGAGCTGTTTTTT
TRBV7-2,TRBJ2-3,.,.,CATRRRAGVGDTQYF,TGTGCCACCCGAAGGCGGGCAGGGGTCGGGGATACGCAGTATTTT